This T cell receptor beta chain was recovered during a study of tumor and adjacent non-tumor tissue in lung cancer. Study information: Aged 31 to 76 years, patients included nine to ten men and five or six women with stage I to III disease. Study outcomes and limitations: TCR diversity was significantly greater in tumor than normal lung tissue. Normal lung showed higher cumulative top 100 clone frequency than tumor.

RNA was extracted from bulk tissue without any cell sorting. Donors were chemotherapy-naive, newly diagnosed lung cancer surgical patients in China, August–late 2014. This clonotype has a single count. The antigen remains undetermined. The junction departs from germline at one end; a sequencing error may be responsible. TCRbeta libraries were built with three rounds of nested PCR, modified from ARM-PCR. Each CDR3 protein is one row after TCRdb ran MiXCR on the multiplex PCR reads. In the table there are 200,000 to 250,000 distinct CDR3 sequences, 70% to 75% of which are singletons. The CDR3 contains 15 residues. Germline CDR1 and CDR2: SGHNT and YENEEA.

The V call is TRBV11-3, the J call TRBJ2-3, with D perhaps being TRBD1 or TRBD2 (6 bases each). The TCR comes from a man aged 60 to 75 with non-small cell lung cancer. Sequencing used lung tumor tissue. The CDR3 is CASSFVRGVRDTEYF. The CDR3 DNA reads as TGTGCCAGCAGTTTCGTGAGGGGGGTGAGGGATACGGAGTATTTT.